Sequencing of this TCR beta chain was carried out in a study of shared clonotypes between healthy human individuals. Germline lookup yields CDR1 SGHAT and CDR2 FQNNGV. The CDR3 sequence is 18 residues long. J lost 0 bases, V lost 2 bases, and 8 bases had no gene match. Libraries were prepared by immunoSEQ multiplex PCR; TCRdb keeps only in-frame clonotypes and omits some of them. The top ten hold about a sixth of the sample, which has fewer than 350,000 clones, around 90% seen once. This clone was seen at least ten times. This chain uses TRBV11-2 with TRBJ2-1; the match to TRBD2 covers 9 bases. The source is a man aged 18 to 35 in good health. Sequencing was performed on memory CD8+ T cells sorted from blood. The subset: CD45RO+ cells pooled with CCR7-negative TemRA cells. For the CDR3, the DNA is TGTGCCAGCAGCTTAATGTGGTCTAGCGGGACCTCCTACAATGAGCAGTTCTTC. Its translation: CASSLMWSSGTSYNEQFF.